This T cell receptor (beta chain) appears in the sequencing data of a study of blood T cell repertoires in COVID-19. At the level of the study: T cells, B-cell-depleted T cells, or PBMCs provided the cDNA or gDNA that served as material.

Per the study methods: Estimation of nucleated cell counts was performed using reference gene primer amplification. Produced via immunoSEQ multiplex PCR; TCRdb's table is partial and in-frame only. That table gives V, J and clone size, and the DNA gave D and trimming. Of 220,000 or so clones in the sample, around four fifths were seen once. Looked up from germline, CDR1 is SEHNR and CDR2 is FQNEAQ (reference sequence). This CDR3 spans 13 amino acids. V was clipped by 0 bases and J by 6 bases, with 7 bases between them. This clonotype was obtained from a woman aged 60-70 years who had recovered from COVID-19. The chain uses TRBV7-9 and TRBJ2-3; D is ambiguous. Sample: peripheral blood. In DNA, the CDR3 is TGTGCCAGCAGCTTAGCTAGCCCCGATACGCAGTATTTT. Protein sequence: CASSLASPDTQYF.